This passage covers 31 T cell receptor beta chains from one sample sequenced in a study of post-analysis software for immune sequencing data. Findings of the study overall: Patients showed TRBV5-6, TRBV5-1 and TRBV20-1 among roughly 5 TRBV segments more frequent than in controls.

For these receptors, no antigen is known. cDNA libraries for TCR beta contained unique molecular identifiers. TCRdb redid the calling of the PCR reads with MiXCR, one entry per CDR3 protein. The table has fewer than 850,000 distinct CDR3 sequences, 25% to 30% seen once; the top ten hold around 0.56%. What was sequenced was blood. These receptors were taken from a girl aged 10-17 years with multiple sclerosis.

The CDR3 DNA follows: TGCAGTGCGCCGACTAATCGGGGCTACGAGCAGTACTTC. Translated, it gives CSAPTNRGYEQYF. The chain has TRBV20-1 and TRBJ2-7, with TRBD2 as a possible D gene (5 bases). The V and J ends lost 6 bases and 3 bases respectively, with 15 bases between them. The CDR3 totals 13 residues. The germline V gene encodes CDR1 DFQATT and CDR2 SNEGSKA (reference sequence).

The chain carries TRBV5-5 and TRBJ2-5, with TRBD1 identical over 7 bases. The length of the CDR3 is 15 residues. CDR1 and CDR2 (germline): SGHKS, YYEKEE (reference sequence). V dropped 1 base and J dropped 1; count of bases not matched to a gene: 4. CDR3 loop: CASSLLPGGQETQYF. CDR3 DNA sequence: TGTGCCAGCAGCTTGTTGCCAGGGGGCCAAGAGACCCAGTACTTC.

This chain links TRBV5-1 with TRBJ1-2, with a weak D call TRBD1 (5 bases). The V end was cut by 5 bases, the J end by 5 bases, with 13 bases between. Germline CDR1 is SGHRS and CDR2 is YFSETQ. The CDR3 length is 13 residues. The chain's CDR3 is CASSQGPIYGYTF. Written as DNA, the CDR3 is TGCGCCAGCAGTCAGGGCCCCATATATGGCTACACCTTC.

A few counts support this clonotype. The V gene is TRBV2, the J gene TRBJ2-5; D is undetermined. The germline V gene encodes CDR1 SNHLY and CDR2 FYNNEI. The CDR3 covers 13 residues. Trimming cost V 4 bases and J 1 base, with 7 bases left between them. The CDR3 DNA is TGTGCCAGCAGTGGGACGGCCCAAGAGACCCAGTACTTC. Translating gives CASSGTAQETQYF.

This chain connects TRBV10-3 to TRBJ2-1; no firm D call. Germline values: CDR1 ENHRY, CDR2 SYGVKD. The CDR3 length is 15 residues. V dropped 4 bases and J dropped 8 bases, with 18 bases sitting between them. CDR3 nucleotides: TGTGCCATCAGTGGTTCTAGGGTAGGTCTAGATGAGCAGTTCTTC. Residues: CAISGSRVGLDEQFF.

The table lists this clonotype with a few counts. The gene calls are TRBV5-6 and TRBJ2-7; D is perhaps TRBD2 (6 bases). Germline CDR1 is SGHDT and CDR2 is YYEEEE. The CDR3 has 15 amino acids. Trimming shortened V by 5 bases and J by 3 bases, and 18 bases separated the two germline ends. DNA of the CDR3: TGTGCCAGCAGGCCGGGACTTTCTAAGAGCTACGAGCAGTACTTC. Translation: CASRPGLSKSYEQYF. The whole variable domain, filled in from reference TRBV5-6 and TRBJ2-7, reads DAGVTQSPTHLIKTRGQQVTLRCSPKSGHDTVSWYQQALGQGPQFIFQYYEEEERQRGNFPDRFSGHQFPNYSSELNVNALLLGDSALYLCASRPGLSKSYEQYFGPGTRLTVT.

This clonotype has just a few counts. The chain uses TRBV18 and TRBJ2-7; D is perhaps TRBD1 (5 bases). Germline V gene data show CDR1 as KGHSH and CDR2 as LQKENI. V dropped 3 bases and J dropped 3 bases, with 15 bases sitting between them. This CDR3 has 15 amino acids. The chain's CDR3 is CASSPKLTGVYEQYF. In DNA form, the CDR3 reads TGTGCCAGCTCACCTAAATTAACAGGTGTCTACGAGCAGTACTTC.

This clonotype was found a few times. This chain connects TRBV20-1 to TRBJ2-1, with D possibly matching TRBD2 (5 bases). Germline-derived CDR1 and CDR2 are DFQATT and SNEGSKA (reference sequence). V lost 6 bases, J lost 0 bases, and 15 bases lay in between. This CDR3 is 15 amino acids long. Written as DNA, the CDR3 is TGCAGTGCCAGTTCGGGAATCCCCTCCTACAATGAGCAGTTCTTC. Amino acid sequence: CSASSGIPSYNEQFF.

This clonotype was observed many times. V is TRBV3-1 and J is TRBJ1-2; 11 nucleotides line up with TRBD1. The CDR3 is 16 residues long. V dropped 2 bases and J dropped 5; count of bases not matched to a gene: 7. Per germline, CDR1 LGHDT and CDR2 YNNKEL (reference sequence). The CDR3 here is CASSQTRTGGGYGYTF. The CDR3 nucleotides read TGTGCCAGCAGCCAAACCCGGACAGGGGGCGGATATGGCTACACCTTC.

A few counts support this clonotype. This rearrangement joins TRBV6-1 to TRBJ1-2, with D maybe TRBD1 (5 bases). The germline V gene encodes CDR1 MNHNS and CDR2 SASEGT. The CDR3 contains 18 residues. The V and J ends lost 5 bases and 2 bases respectively, with 24 bases between them. CDR3: CASSRRTGTGDLNYGYTF. CDR3 in DNA: TGTGCCAGCAGTCGCAGGACGGGGACGGGCGATCTGAACTATGGCTACACCTTC.

This chain links TRBV20-1 with TRBJ2-1; 9 bases are a match to TRBD1. The CDR3 contains 15 residues. The V segment lost 4 bases and the J segment 0 bases; nucleotides outside the gene matches: 4. Germline CDR1 DFQATT, CDR2 SNEGSKA (reference sequence). DNA of the CDR3: TGCAGTGCTACTGGGACAGGGCTCTCCTACAATGAGCAGTTCTTC. Protein: CSATGTGLSYNEQFF.

The genes are TRBV20-1 and TRBJ2-1; TRBD2 agrees at 11 bases. Germline lookup yields CDR1 DFQATT and CDR2 SNEGSKA (reference sequence). The CDR3 length is 16 residues. Trimming cost V 0 bases and J 8 bases; bases outside gene matches: 9. In DNA form, the CDR3 reads TGCAGTGCTAGAGACCTAGCGGGAGGAACCCCACATGAGCAGTTCTTC. Its translation is CSARDLAGGTPHEQFF.

V usage is TRBV5-6 and J usage is TRBJ2-7; D is perhaps TRBD1 (7 bases). V was shortened by 0 bases and J by 1 base, with 11 bases between the two germline ends. Germline CDR1 SGHDT, CDR2 YYEEEE. The CDR3 is made up of 15 amino acids. In nucleotides, the CDR3 is TGTGCCAGCAGCTTGGCAGGGGGGATTTCCTACGAGCAGTACTTC. It yields the protein CASSLAGGISYEQYF.

This clonotype has a handful of counts. The genes are TRBV20-1 and TRBJ1-2; possible D gene TRBD1, 6 bases. V was clipped by 3 bases and J by 6 bases, with 11 bases between them. Germline V gene sequence: CDR1 DFQATT, CDR2 SNEGSKA (reference sequence). The CDR3 sequence is 12 residues long. The CDR3 loop is CSASNRVDGYTF. The CDR3 DNA follows: TGCAGTGCTAGTAACAGGGTGGATGGCTACACCTTC.

As for this clonotype: At one end, the junction sequence differs from germline, possibly due to a read error. The chain carries TRBV5-6 and TRBJ2-1, with 7 bases lining up with TRBD1. This CDR3 is built from 14 residues. Germline assignment: CDR1 SGHDT and CDR2 YYEEEE. The CDR3 DNA reads TGTGCCGGCAGGGTGACAGGGCTATCAAATGAGCAGTTCTTC. This gives the protein CAGRVTGLSNEQFF.

The rearrangement uses TRBV7-9 and TRBJ2-5; D perhaps matches TRBD2 (6 bases). V was clipped by 7 bases and J by 5 bases, with 17 bases between them. Germline V CDR1 and CDR2: SEHNR, FQNEAQ (reference sequence). This CDR3 is built from 14 residues. The CDR3 nucleotides read TGTGCCAGCAAGGACCGCCTAGCGTATGAGACCCAGTACTTC. Its protein is CASKDRLAYETQYF.

In its sample, this clonotype was seen a few times. The chain recombines TRBV12-3 or TRBV12-4 with TRBJ2-1; weak D call: TRBD2 (5 bases). This CDR3 contains 11 residues. With 3 bases removed from V and 15 bases from J, the gap between germline ends came to 12 bases. The CDR3 protein is CASSLGIAMFF. In nucleotides, the CDR3 is TGTGCCAGCAGTTTGGGCATAGCGATGTTCTTC.

This clonotype has just a few counts. The chain couples TRBV6-5 to TRBJ2-4; 7 bases are shared with TRBD1. V gave up 8 bases and J gave up 5 bases; unmatched junction bases: 12. Germline V gene sequence: CDR1 MNHEY, CDR2 SVGAGI. The CDR3 has 15 amino acids. The chain's CDR3 is CASALGMDRQNIQYF. The CDR3 region has the DNA TGTGCCAGCGCCTTGGGTATGGACAGGCAAAACATTCAGTACTTC.

The sample holds many counts of this clonotype. V gene TRBV20-1 combines with J gene TRBJ2-3, with 7 nucleotides matching TRBD2. The germline V gene has CDR1 DFQATT and CDR2 SNEGSKA (reference sequence). J lost 4 bases, V lost 5 bases, and 12 bases had no gene match. This CDR3 region has 15 residues. This CDR3 reads CSADSPAGFADTQYF. CDR3 coding DNA: TGCAGTGCTGACTCACCAGCGGGATTCGCAGATACGCAGTATTTT.

The J gene is TRBJ2-1, the V gene TRBV6-5, with 8 bases aligning to TRBD2. The CDR3 loop spans 16 amino acids. J was trimmed by 3 bases and V by 10 bases; bases with no gene match: 14. Germline V lookup: CDR1 MNHEY, CDR2 SVGAGI. CDR3 DNA: TGTGCCAACACAAGGGGGGCTAGCGGGTACTACAATGAGCAGTTCTTC. Protein sequence: CANTRGASGYYNEQFF.

This clonotype was observed many times. V and J are TRBV10-3 and TRBJ2-7; 8 bases line up with TRBD2. Germline values: CDR1 ENHRY, CDR2 SYGVKD. V was clipped by 3 bases and J by 5 bases; unmatched bases: 6. This CDR3 region has 14 residues. The CDR3 region is CAISEPLRGDEQYF. Written as DNA, the CDR3 is TGTGCCATCAGTGAACCCCTGCGGGGGGACGAGCAGTACTTC.

The V gene is TRBV7-8, the J gene TRBJ1-2, with no clear D. V dropped 0 bases and J dropped 2 bases, with 10 bases sitting between them. The CDR3 totals 15 residues. The germline V gene encodes CDR1 SGHVS and CDR2 FQNEAQ. The DNA for the CDR3 is TGTGCCAGCAGCTTAGCCGGCAGAACCAACTATGGCTACACCTTC. Amino acids: CASSLAGRTNYGYTF.

The chain has TRBV6-1 and TRBJ2-3; possibly TRBD1 for D (6 bases). Germline V gives CDR1 MNHNS, CDR2 SASEGT. V lost 6 bases and J lost 6, with 19 bases in between. The CDR3 has 15 amino acids. The CDR3 DNA sequence: TGTGCCAGCAGGATACGGGACACCTTCAGCGATACGCAGTATTTT. Its protein is CASRIRDTFSDTQYF.

In regard to this clonotype: It may be a read error: a sequence one base away is much more abundant. The gene calls are TRBV6-4 and TRBJ2-6, with 10 bases identical to TRBD1. CDR1 and CDR2 (germline): MRHNA, SNTAGT. The CDR3 covers 16 residues. Here the CDR3 reads CASSGQGGAGVNVLTF. CDR3 nucleotides: TGTGCCAGCAGCGGACAGGGGGGCGCTGGGGTCAACGTCCTGACTTTC.

This clonotype appeared a few times. This chain uses TRBV28 with TRBJ2-1; 11 positions match TRBD2. The trim removed 3 bases at V and 5 bases at J, leaving 3 bases unmatched. Germline CDR1 reads MDHEN; CDR2 reads SYDVKM. CDR3 size: 15 residues. CDR3 protein: CASSFPSGRHNEQFF. Written as DNA, the CDR3 is TGTGCCAGCAGTTTTCCTAGCGGGAGGCACAATGAGCAGTTCTTC.

This clonotype was recorded a few times. A junction end diverges from the germline sequence, so it may reflect a read error. The rearrangement links TRBV20-1 to TRBJ2-1; TRBD2 agrees at 8 bases. The J call may be faulty, since TRBJ2-7 better matches the DNA end. CDR1 and CDR2 from the germline V gene are DFQATT and SNEGSKA (reference sequence). This CDR3 region has 14 residues. CDR3 nucleotides: TGCAATGCTAGAGGGACTAGAGGCTACAATGAGCAGTACTTC. It specifies CNARGTRGYNEQYF.

This clonotype was seen more than once but under ten times. The rearrangement joins TRBV28 to TRBJ1-1, with D maybe TRBD1 (5 bases). The CDR3 is made up of 18 amino acids. Trimming cost V 4 bases and J 5 bases, with 26 bases left between them. The germline gives CDR1 MDHEN, CDR2 SYDVKM. DNA of the CDR3: TGTGCCAGCAGTTCCCCCCTAGCGGGACTCCTACGGCGGACTGAAGCTTTCTTT. Protein sequence: CASSSPLAGLLRRTEAFF.

The gene calls are TRBV7-9 and TRBJ2-1, with D tentatively TRBD1 (5 bases). CDR3 length: 13 residues. Trimming cost V 5 bases and J 5 bases, with 10 bases left between them. Germline V CDR1 and CDR2: SEHNR, FQNEAQ (reference sequence). This chain's CDR3 is CASSPQVHNEQFF. CDR3 coding DNA: TGTGCCAGCAGCCCACAGGTCCACAATGAGCAGTTCTTC.

The chain joins TRBV5-1 to TRBJ2-3; 7 positions agree with TRBD1. The germline V gene encodes CDR1 SGHRS and CDR2 YFSETQ. J lost 0 bases, V lost 7 bases, and 11 bases had no gene match. The CDR3 is made up of 16 amino acids. The CDR3 loop is CASAPIGGLSTDTQYF. CDR3 nucleotide sequence: TGCGCCAGCGCACCCATAGGGGGCCTTAGCACAGATACGCAGTATTTT.

This clonotype was counted only a few times. CDR3 protein: CSAGGASVADTQYF. The CDR3 region has the DNA TGCAGCGCGGGGGGGGCTAGCGTGGCAGATACGCAGTATTTT. The chain has TRBV29-1 and TRBJ2-3, with 8 bases lining up with TRBD2. Per the germline V gene, CDR1 is SQVTM and CDR2 is ANQGSEA. CDR3 length: 14 amino acids. With 7 bases clipped from V and 4 bases from J, the junction kept 10 bases outside the gene matches.

In DNA form, the CDR3 reads TGTGCCAGCAGCGGACAGGGGTATTCACCCCTCCACTTT. As protein: CASSGQGYSPLHF. The chain couples TRBV14 to TRBJ1-6; TRBD1 agrees at 9 bases. This CDR3 has 13 residues. V gave up 5 bases and J gave up 8 bases; unmatched junction bases: 1. Germline V CDR1 and CDR2: SGHDN, FVKESK. The entire variable domain, with the rest obtained from reference TRBV14 and TRBJ1-6, is as follows: EAGVTQFPSHSVIEKGQTVTLRCDPISGHDNLYWYRRVMGKEIKFLLHFVKESKQDESGMPNNRFLAERTGGTYSTLKVQPAELEDSGVYFCASSGQGYSPLHFGNGTRLTVT.